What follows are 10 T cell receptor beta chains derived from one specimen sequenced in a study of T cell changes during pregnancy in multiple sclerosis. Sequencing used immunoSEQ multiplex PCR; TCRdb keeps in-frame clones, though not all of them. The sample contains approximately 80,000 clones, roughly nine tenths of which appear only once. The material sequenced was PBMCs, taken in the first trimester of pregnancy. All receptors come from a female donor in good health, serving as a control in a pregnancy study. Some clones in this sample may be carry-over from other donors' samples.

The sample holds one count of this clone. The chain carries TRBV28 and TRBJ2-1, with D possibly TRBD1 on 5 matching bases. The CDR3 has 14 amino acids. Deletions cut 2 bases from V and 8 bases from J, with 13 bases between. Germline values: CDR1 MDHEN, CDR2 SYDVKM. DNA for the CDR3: TGTGCCAGCAGTTTAGGGGCCCCACGGTATGAGCAGTTCTTC. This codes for CASSLGAPRYEQFF.

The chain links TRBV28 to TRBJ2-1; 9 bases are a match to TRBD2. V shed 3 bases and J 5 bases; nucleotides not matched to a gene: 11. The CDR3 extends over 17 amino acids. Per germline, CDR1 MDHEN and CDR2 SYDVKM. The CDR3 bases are TGTGCCAGCAGTTTCTACGTAGCGGGAGTTAAGGACAATGAGCAGTTCTTC. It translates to CASSFYVAGVKDNEQFF.

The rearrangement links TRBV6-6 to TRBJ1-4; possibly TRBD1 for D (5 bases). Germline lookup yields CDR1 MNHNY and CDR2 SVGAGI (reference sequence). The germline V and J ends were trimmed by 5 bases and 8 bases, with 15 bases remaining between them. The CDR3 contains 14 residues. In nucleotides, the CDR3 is TGTGCCAGCAGTATCAGAGGGGCGGGGGAAAAACTGTTTTTT. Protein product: CASSIRGAGEKLFF.

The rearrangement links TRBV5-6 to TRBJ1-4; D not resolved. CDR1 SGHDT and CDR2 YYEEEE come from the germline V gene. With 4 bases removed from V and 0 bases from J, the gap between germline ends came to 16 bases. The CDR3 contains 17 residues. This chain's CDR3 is CASSPQRIQSTNEKLFF. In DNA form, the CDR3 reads TGTGCCAGCAGCCCCCAGCGGATCCAATCAACTAATGAAAAACTGTTTTTT.

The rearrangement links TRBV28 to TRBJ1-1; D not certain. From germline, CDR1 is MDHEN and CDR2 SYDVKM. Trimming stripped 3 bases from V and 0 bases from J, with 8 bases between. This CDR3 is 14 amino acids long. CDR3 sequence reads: CASSLHNMNTEAFF. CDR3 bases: TGTGCCAGCAGTTTGCATAACATGAACACTGAAGCTTTCTTT. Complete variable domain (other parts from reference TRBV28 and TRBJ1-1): DVKVTQSSRYLVKRTGEKVFLECVQDMDHENMFWYRQDPGLGLRLIYFSYDVKMKEKGDIPEGYSVSREKKERFSLILESASTNQTSMYLCASSLHNMNTEAFFGQGTRLTVV.

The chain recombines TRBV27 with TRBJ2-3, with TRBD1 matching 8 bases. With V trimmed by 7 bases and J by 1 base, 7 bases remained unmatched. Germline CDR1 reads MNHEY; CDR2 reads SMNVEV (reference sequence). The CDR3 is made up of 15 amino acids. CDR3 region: CASNHPGQGTDTQYF. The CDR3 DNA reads TGTGCCAGCAACCATCCGGGACAGGGCACAGATACGCAGTATTTT.

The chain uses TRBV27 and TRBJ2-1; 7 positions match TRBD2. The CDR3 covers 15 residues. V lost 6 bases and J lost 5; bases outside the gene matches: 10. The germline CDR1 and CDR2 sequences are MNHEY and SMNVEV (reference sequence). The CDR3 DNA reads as TGTGCCAGCAGGGGTTCACTAGCGAGACACAATGAGCAGTTCTTC. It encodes CASRGSLARHNEQFF.

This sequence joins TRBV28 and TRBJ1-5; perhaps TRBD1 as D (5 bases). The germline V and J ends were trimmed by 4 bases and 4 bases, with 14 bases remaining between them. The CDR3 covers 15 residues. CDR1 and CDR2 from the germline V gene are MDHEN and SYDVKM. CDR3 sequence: CASSSSGIGNQPQHF. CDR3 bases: TGTGCCAGCAGTTCTTCAGGGATCGGGAATCAGCCCCAGCATTTT. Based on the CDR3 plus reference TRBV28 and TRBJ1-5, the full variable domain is DVKVTQSSRYLVKRTGEKVFLECVQDMDHENMFWYRQDPGLGLRLIYFSYDVKMKEKGDIPEGYSVSREKKERFSLILESASTNQTSMYLCASSSSGIGNQPQHFGDGTRLSIL.

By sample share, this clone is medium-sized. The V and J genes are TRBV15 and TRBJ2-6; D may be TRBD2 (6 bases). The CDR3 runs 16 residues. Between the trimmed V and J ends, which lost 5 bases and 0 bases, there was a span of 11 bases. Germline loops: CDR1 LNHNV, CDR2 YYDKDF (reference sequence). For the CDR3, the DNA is TGTGCCACCAGCCAAACCGGGGGCTCTGGGGCCAACGTCCTGACTTTC. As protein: CATSQTGGSGANVLTF.

CDR3 protein: CASSEVAGFSNQPQHF. In DNA form, the CDR3 reads TGTGCCAGCAGTGAAGTAGCCGGGTTTAGCAATCAGCCCCAGCATTTT. The chain recombines TRBV6-1 with TRBJ1-5; no definite D call. Germline V lookup: CDR1 MNHNS, CDR2 SASEGT. The CDR3 runs 16 residues. V dropped 1 base and J dropped 0 bases, with 10 bases sitting between them.